In this sample, the clone carrying this T cell receptor (beta chain) turned up a few times. TCRdb reanalysed the RT-PCR reads using MiXCR and keeps one entry per CDR3 protein. The data show some 800,000 distinct CDR3 sequences, roughly 20% seen once. Germline assignment: CDR1 DFQATT and CDR2 SNEGSKA (reference sequence). The CDR3 has 19 amino acids. With 0 bases clipped from V and 0 bases from J, the junction kept 11 bases outside the gene matches. This entry comes from a study of response to subunit inactivated influenza vaccine. J is TRBJ2-3 and V is TRBV20-1; 11 bases map to TRBD2. Specimen: PBMCs from blood, collected approximately 5 days after vaccination. This TCR came from a man aged 50 to 60 who received an inactivated influenza vaccine. The CDR3 DNA reads as TGCAGTGCTAGAGATTTCATAGCGGGAGGGATCACTAGCACAGATACGCAGTATTTT. It is translated as CSARDFIAGGITSTDTQYF.